These 24 T cell receptor beta chains were sequenced from one sample in a study of T cell responses to AZD1222 COVID-19 vaccine. TCRdb's copy holds only in-frame clones and misses some; the assay was immunoSEQ multiplex PCR. The sample includes 80,000 to 90,000 clones, roughly 90% of them seen just once. The source was peripheral blood, collected on day 0 of AZD1222 vaccination. Receptors were obtained from an adult in good health.

The chain has TRBV7-3 and TRBJ2-5; D is unclear. V was pared by 1 base and J by 2 bases, with 5 bases between. The CDR3 is 13 residues long. Germline values: CDR1 SGHTA, CDR2 FQGTGA. CDR3 amino acids: CASSLNHQETQYF. CDR3 sequence (DNA): TGTGCCAGCAGCTTAAATCATCAAGAGACCCAGTACTTC.

The gene calls are TRBV3-1 (or the pseudogene TRBV3-2) and TRBJ2-7; D not certain. The length of the CDR3 is 12 residues. Per germline, CDR1 LGHDT and CDR2 YNNKEL (reference sequence). V dropped 1 base and J dropped 3 bases, with 4 bases sitting between them. The CDR3 region has the DNA TGTGCCAGCAGCCAAGTTCTCTACGAGCAGTACTTC. Its protein product is CASSQVLYEQYF.

The rearrangement links TRBV25-1 to TRBJ2-7; TRBD1 might be the D (5 bases). V lost 4 bases and J lost 1, with 11 bases in between. The CDR3 sequence is 14 residues long. Germline CDR1 is MGHDK and CDR2 is SYGVNS. The CDR3 DNA is TGTGCCAGCAGTGGAATGGACATTTCCTACGAGCAGTACTTC. This sequence encodes CASSGMDISYEQYF.

CDR3 sequence: CASSLGTPAYEQYF. Written as DNA, the CDR3 is TGCGCCAGCAGCTTGGGGACACCCGCCTACGAGCAGTACTTC. The chain joins TRBV5-1 to TRBJ2-7; tentatively, D is TRBD1 (5 bases). The CDR3 covers 14 residues. Germline CDR1 reads SGHRS; CDR2 reads YFSETQ. V was trimmed by 0 bases and J by 2 bases, leaving 9 bases between them.

V and J are TRBV7-3 and TRBJ1-6; TRBD1 matches at 9 bases. Trimming cost V 2 bases and J 8 bases; bases outside gene matches: 4. The length of the CDR3 is 15 residues. Germline loops: CDR1 SGHTA, CDR2 FQGTGA. CDR3 nucleotide sequence: TGTGCCAGCAGCTTAGGGACAGGGAGTTATTCACCCCTCCACTTT. As protein: CASSLGTGSYSPLHF.

The V and J genes are TRBV6-5 and TRBJ2-3, with 10 bases aligning to TRBD1. The CDR3 loop spans 15 amino acids. J lost 0 bases, V lost 4 bases, and 1 base had no gene match. Germline CDR1 is MNHEY and CDR2 is SVGAGI. DNA for the CDR3: TGTGCCAGCAGTTGGACAGGGGGAAGCACAGATACGCAGTATTTT. Encoded protein: CASSWTGGSTDTQYF.

This sequence joins TRBV11-2 and TRBJ2-7; 11 positions agree with TRBD2. The CDR3 is made up of 15 amino acids. Germline V gene data show CDR1 as SGHAT and CDR2 as FQNNGV. The trim removed 5 bases at V and 1 base at J, leaving 4 bases unmatched. The CDR3, as DNA: TGTGCCAGCAGCCCGGGACTAGCGGCATCCTACGAGCAGTACTTC. This translates into CASSPGLAASYEQYF.

The chain uses TRBV7-3 and TRBJ2-7; 8 nucleotides line up with TRBD2. J gave up 6 bases and V 1 base, and 8 bases lay outside the gene matches. Looked up from germline, CDR1 is SGHTA and CDR2 is FQGTGA. The CDR3 sequence is 15 residues long. The CDR3 sequence: CASSLSGGLGSEQYF. CDR3 nucleotide sequence: TGTGCCAGCAGCTTAAGCGGGGGACTAGGATCCGAGCAGTACTTC.

V and J are TRBV3-1 (or the pseudogene TRBV3-2) and TRBJ1-4; a possible D gene is TRBD1 (6 bases). Trimming removed 4 bases from V and 7 bases from J, with 19 bases in between. This CDR3 comprises 16 residues. Germline V CDR1 and CDR2: LGHDT, YNNKEL (reference sequence). Written as DNA, the CDR3 is TGTGCCAGCAGCCGAGGGACAATCCCCCTTCGTGAAAAACTGTTTTTT. This translates into CASSRGTIPLREKLFF.

This chain links TRBV28 with TRBJ1-3; 7 positions agree with TRBD1. CDR3 length: 15 amino acids. The V and J ends lost 7 bases and 5 bases, in that order; junction bases with no gene match: 11. Per germline, CDR1 MDHEN and CDR2 SYDVKM. The CDR3 loop is CASTLSTGPRNTIYF. The CDR3 nucleotides are TGTGCCAGCACCCTATCGACAGGGCCCCGAAACACCATATATTTT.

V usage is TRBV10-3 and J usage is TRBJ1-2; 8 bases are a match to TRBD1. Germline-derived CDR1 and CDR2 are ENHRY and SYGVKD. Losses at the gene ends were 6 bases for V and 5 bases for J; bases not matched to a gene: 14. The CDR3 contains 16 residues. The CDR3 DNA is TGTGCCATCAGCCTGGACAGGGAGATTGATGGGTATGGCTACACCTTC. Translation: CAISLDREIDGYGYTF.

The chain uses TRBV18 and TRBJ2-5; TRBD1 or TRBD2 may be the D gene (6 bases each). V was pared by 6 bases and J by 5 bases, with 13 bases between. The CDR3 consists of 13 residues. Per germline, CDR1 KGHSH and CDR2 LQKENI. The CDR3 region has the DNA TGTGCCAGCTCCGGCTCGGGGGCGGAGACCCAGTACTTC. It encodes CASSGSGAETQYF.

DNA for the CDR3: TGTGCCAGCAGCGTAACCGGGACAGGGAATCCTGAAGCTTTCTTT. Amino acid sequence: CASSVTGTGNPEAFF. The chain recombines TRBV9 with TRBJ1-1, with 9 bases identical to TRBD1. Per germline, CDR1 SGDLS and CDR2 YYNGEE. The V gene end was trimmed by 1 base and the J gene end by 6 bases; junction bases not matched to a gene: 7. The CDR3 consists of 15 residues.

The J gene is TRBJ2-7, the V gene TRBV7-9; D gene uncertain. V was trimmed by 2 bases and J by 2 bases, leaving 10 bases between them. CDR3 length: 14 amino acids. In germline, CDR1 is SEHNR, CDR2 FQNEAQ (reference sequence). The CDR3 loop reads CASSLSPLPYEQYF. The DNA for the CDR3 is TGTGCCAGCAGCTTAAGTCCTCTCCCCTACGAGCAGTACTTC.

This clone was detected only once. The genes are TRBV12-3 or TRBV12-4 and TRBJ2-2; unclear D gene. V shed 3 bases and J shed 6 bases, with 5 bases lying between them. The CDR3 is 12 amino acids. The DNA for the CDR3 is TGTGCCAGCAGTTTGAGACCCGGGGAGCTGTTTTTT. It is translated as CASSLRPGELFF.

CDR3 sequence: CASSPPGGYNSPLHF. The CDR3 nucleotides are TGTGCCAGCAGTCCCCCCGGGGGGTATAATTCACCCCTCCACTTT. The V call is TRBV28, the J call TRBJ1-6; D perhaps matches TRBD1 (5 bases). The CDR3 covers 15 residues. The germline V gene encodes CDR1 MDHEN and CDR2 SYDVKM. Trimming left V 5 bases short and J 4 bases short, with 12 bases between.

This rearrangement joins TRBV19 to TRBJ1-1, with 9 bases matching TRBD1. CDR3 size: 16 residues. The J segment lost 1 base and the V segment lost 3 bases, leaving 6 bases of the junction unmatched. In germline, CDR1 is LNHDA, CDR2 SQIVND (reference sequence). CDR3 DNA sequence: TGTGCCAGTAGTATCGGGGGGACAGGGAAGAACACTGAAGCTTTCTTT. This gives the protein CASSIGGTGKNTEAFF.

J is TRBJ1-3 and V is TRBV4-1; D is undetermined. Germline CDR1 is MGHRA and CDR2 is YSYEKL. V lost 1 base and J lost 0, with 13 bases in between. This CDR3 has 17 residues. This CDR3 reads CASSQVLMTFSGNTIYF. The CDR3, as DNA: TGCGCCAGCAGCCAAGTCCTAATGACTTTCTCTGGAAACACCATATATTTT.

The V gene is TRBV29-1, the J gene TRBJ1-2; D call uncertain. There are 11 residues in the CDR3. Germline CDR1 SQVTM, CDR2 ANQGSEA. Trimming stripped 2 bases from V and 4 bases from J, with 5 bases between. Here the CDR3 reads CSVELFYGYTF. DNA of the CDR3: TGCAGCGTTGAACTATTCTATGGCTACACCTTC.

The sample holds one count of this clone. Here the CDR3 reads CASSLSRARQPQHF. The CDR3 DNA reads as TGTGCCAGCAGCTTAAGCAGGGCCAGGCAGCCCCAGCATTTT. The gene calls are TRBV6-5 and TRBJ1-5, with D perhaps matching TRBD1 (5 bases). V was shortened by 6 bases and J by 7 bases, with 16 bases between the two germline ends. There are 14 residues in the CDR3. Looked up from germline, CDR1 is MNHEY and CDR2 is SVGAGI.

This rearrangement joins TRBV29-1 to TRBJ1-1; a possible D gene is TRBD1 (5 bases). Germline values: CDR1 SQVTM, CDR2 ANQGSEA. This CDR3 contains 15 residues. The V end lost 0 bases, the J end lost 3 bases, and 14 bases lay between the germline ends. Written as DNA, the CDR3 is TGCAGCGTTGAAGATATTGGGGGGAGGGACACTGAAGCTTTCTTT. This encodes CSVEDIGGRDTEAFF.

The chain is built from TRBV19 and TRBJ1-4; TRBD1 aligns across 10 bases. V lost 5 bases and J lost 8; bases outside the gene matches: 8. Germline CDR1 LNHDA, CDR2 SQIVND (reference sequence). The CDR3 sequence is 15 residues long. The CDR3 sequence: CASSLSGTGVEKLFF. The CDR3 bases are TGTGCCAGTAGTCTCTCCGGGACAGGGGTCGAAAAACTGTTTTTT.

Written as DNA, the CDR3 is TGTGCCAGCAGCTTAGCGCTTAATAGCGGACGGGGAGATACGCAGTATTTT. Its translation is CASSLALNSGRGDTQYF. The rearrangement links TRBV7-2 to TRBJ2-3; weak D call: TRBD2 (6 bases). The ends were cut back, 0 bases at V and 5 bases at J, with 18 bases in the middle. This CDR3 is built from 17 residues. Germline CDR1 SGHTA, CDR2 FQGNSA.

V gene TRBV3-1 (or the pseudogene TRBV3-2) combines with J gene TRBJ1-6; a possible D gene is TRBD1 (5 bases). Trimming took 3 bases from V and 11 from J, leaving 11 bases between them. Looked up from germline, CDR1 is LGHDT and CDR2 is YNNKEL (reference sequence). This CDR3 comprises 13 residues. The CDR3: CASSQPGLAPLHF. The CDR3 DNA follows: TGTGCCAGCAGCCAGCCGGGACTGGCACCCCTCCACTTT.